This T cell receptor beta chain is drawn from a study of blood T cell repertoires in COVID-19. Study processing details: Amplification with reference gene primers provided the estimates of nucleated cell counts. TCRdb's copy holds only in-frame clones and misses some; the assay was immunoSEQ multiplex PCR. That table supplies the V and J calls and clone size; D and trimming were determined from the DNA. The sample consists of over 350,000 clones, around nine tenths of them appearing once. Cohort placement rested on clinical history that participants reported themselves. This CDR3 comprises 15 residues. The germline CDR1 and CDR2 sequences are SGHRS and YFSETQ. After removal of 4 bases from V and 5 bases from J, the junction contained 6 bases not matched to a gene.

The source of this sequence is a woman in her 50s who had recovered from COVID-19. What was sequenced was PBMCs or T cells enriched from blood (not recorded which). V and J are TRBV5-1 and TRBJ1-4; 9 nucleotides agree with TRBD1. CDR3 in amino acids: CASSPRTGENEKLFF. The DNA of the CDR3 is TGCGCCAGCAGCCCACGGACAGGGGAAAATGAAAAACTGTTTTTT.